The text below deals with one TCR beta chain. The CDR3 totals 18 residues. This entry is derived from a study of shared clonotypes between healthy human individuals. Produced via immunoSEQ multiplex PCR; TCRdb's table is partial and in-frame only. The sample lists 100,000 or so clones, roughly half occurring once. This rearrangement joins TRBV23-1 to TRBJ2-5; 10 nucleotides align to TRBD2. The closer fit of TRBJ2-7 to the DNA end suggests the J call may be wrong. TRBV23-1 is designated an ORF whose function remains uncertain. This TCR was recovered from a woman aged 40 to 55 in good health. Some clones in this sample may be carry-over from other donors' samples. Sequencing was done on a sample of PBMCs. As DNA, the CDR3 is TGCGCCAGCAGTCAATCGAGAGTAGCGGGAGGCCACTCCTACGAGCAGTACTTC. It specifies CASSQSRVAGGHSYEQYF.